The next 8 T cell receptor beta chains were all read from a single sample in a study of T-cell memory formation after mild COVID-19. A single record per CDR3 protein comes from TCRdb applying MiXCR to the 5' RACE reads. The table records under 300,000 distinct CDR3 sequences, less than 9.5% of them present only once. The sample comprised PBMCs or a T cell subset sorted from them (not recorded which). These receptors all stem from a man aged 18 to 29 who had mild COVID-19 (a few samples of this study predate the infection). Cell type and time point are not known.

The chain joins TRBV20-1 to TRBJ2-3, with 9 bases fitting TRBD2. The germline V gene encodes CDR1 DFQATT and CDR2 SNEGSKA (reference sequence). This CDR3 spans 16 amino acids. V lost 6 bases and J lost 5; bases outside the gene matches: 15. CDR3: CSASQGRGGRGDTQYF. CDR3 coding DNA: TGCAGTGCCTCTCAGGGGCGGGGGGGCCGCGGAGATACGCAGTATTTT.

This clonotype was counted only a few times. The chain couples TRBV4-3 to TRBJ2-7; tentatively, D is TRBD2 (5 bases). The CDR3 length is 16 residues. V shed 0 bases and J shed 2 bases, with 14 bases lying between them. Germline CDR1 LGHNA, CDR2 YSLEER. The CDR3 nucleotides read TGCGCCAGCAGCCAAGATCTCGGGCGGGCCACCTACGAGCAGTACTTC. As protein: CASSQDLGRATYEQYF.

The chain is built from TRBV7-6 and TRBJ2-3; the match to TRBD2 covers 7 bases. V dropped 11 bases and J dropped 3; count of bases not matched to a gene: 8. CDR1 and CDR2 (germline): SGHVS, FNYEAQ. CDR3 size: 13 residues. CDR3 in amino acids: CALVPLATDTQYF. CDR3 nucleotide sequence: TGTGCCCTAGTCCCACTAGCGACAGATACGCAGTATTTT.

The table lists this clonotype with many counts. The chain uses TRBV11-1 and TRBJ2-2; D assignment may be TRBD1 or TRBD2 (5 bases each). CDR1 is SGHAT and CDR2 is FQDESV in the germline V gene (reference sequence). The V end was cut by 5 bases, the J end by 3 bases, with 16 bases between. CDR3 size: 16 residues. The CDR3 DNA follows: TGTGCCAGCAGCCCCAAAGGGGAGTCTTACACCGGGGAGCTGTTTTTT. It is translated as CASSPKGESYTGELFF. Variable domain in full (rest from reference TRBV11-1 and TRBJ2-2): EAEVAQSPRYKITEKSQAVAFWCDPISGHATLYWYRQILGQGPELLVQFQDESVVDDSQLPKDRFSAERLKGVDSTLKIQPAELGDSAMYLCASSPKGESYTGELFFGEGSRLTVL.

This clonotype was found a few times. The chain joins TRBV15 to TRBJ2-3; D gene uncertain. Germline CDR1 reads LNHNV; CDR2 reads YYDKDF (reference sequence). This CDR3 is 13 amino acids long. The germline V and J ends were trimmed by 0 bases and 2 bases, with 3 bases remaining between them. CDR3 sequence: CATSRENTDTQYF. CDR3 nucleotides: TGTGCCACCAGCAGAGAGAACACAGATACGCAGTATTTT.

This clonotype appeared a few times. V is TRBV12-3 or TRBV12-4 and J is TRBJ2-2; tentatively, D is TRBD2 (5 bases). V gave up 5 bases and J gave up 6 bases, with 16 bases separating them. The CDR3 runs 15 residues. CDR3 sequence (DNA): TGTGCCAGCAGTCCTTCCGAGGGAGCGGCCGGGGAGCTGTTTTTT. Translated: CASSPSEGAAGELFF.

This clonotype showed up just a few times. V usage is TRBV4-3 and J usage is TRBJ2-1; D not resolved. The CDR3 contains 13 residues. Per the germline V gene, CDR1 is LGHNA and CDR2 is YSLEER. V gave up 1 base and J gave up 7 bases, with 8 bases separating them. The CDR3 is CASSQGLLNEQFF. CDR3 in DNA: TGCGCCAGCAGCCAAGGACTTCTTAATGAGCAGTTCTTC.

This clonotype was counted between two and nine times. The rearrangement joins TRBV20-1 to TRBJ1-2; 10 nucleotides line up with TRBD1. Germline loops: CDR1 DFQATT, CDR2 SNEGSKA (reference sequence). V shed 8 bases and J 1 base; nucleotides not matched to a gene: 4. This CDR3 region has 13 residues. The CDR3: CSTRDRGNYGYTF. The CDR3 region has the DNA TGCAGTACCCGGGACAGGGGTAACTATGGCTACACCTTC.